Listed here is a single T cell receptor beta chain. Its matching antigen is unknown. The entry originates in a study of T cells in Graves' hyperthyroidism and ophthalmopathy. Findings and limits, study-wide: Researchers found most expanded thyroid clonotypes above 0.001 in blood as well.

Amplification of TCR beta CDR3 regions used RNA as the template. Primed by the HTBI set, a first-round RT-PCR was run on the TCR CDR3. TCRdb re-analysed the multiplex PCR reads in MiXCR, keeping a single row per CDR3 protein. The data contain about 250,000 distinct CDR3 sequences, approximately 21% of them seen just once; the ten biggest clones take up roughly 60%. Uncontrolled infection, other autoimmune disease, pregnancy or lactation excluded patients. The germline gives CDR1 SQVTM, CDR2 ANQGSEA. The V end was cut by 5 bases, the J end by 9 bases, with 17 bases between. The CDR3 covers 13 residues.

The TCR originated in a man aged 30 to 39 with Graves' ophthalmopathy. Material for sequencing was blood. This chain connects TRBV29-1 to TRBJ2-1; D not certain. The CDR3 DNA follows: TGCAGCGTTAGTGAAACCGGTGCGAGTGAGCAGTTCTTC. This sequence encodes CSVSETGASEQFF.